This TCR beta chain appears in the sequencing data of a study of long-term antiretroviral therapy in people with HIV. Study as a whole: Collection dates of the earliest samples fall about a decade before the 2015 immediate-ART recommendation. Study results and limitations: Diversity increased after ART yet remained lower than in transplant donor controls.

Researchers report immunoSEQ v3.0 was run at survey level. TCRdb keeps only in-frame clones here, not all; method: immunoSEQ multiplex PCR. The sample carries about 25,000 clones, about 80% recorded once. V lost 0 bases and J 7 bases, leaving 14 bases between the germline ends. This CDR3 is built from 15 residues. Germline values: CDR1 SGHRS, CDR2 YFSETQ. Turning to this clone: What it binds is not known.

The chain is built from TRBV5-1 and TRBJ2-1, with a possible D match to TRBD2 (6 bases). This material consisted of unsorted PBMCs, taken 1.1 years before starting antiretroviral therapy. The source of this sequence is a woman aged 40 to 50 with HIV. The CDR3 coding sequence is TGCGCCAGCAGCTTGGGGGGGAGGACCGGGAATGAGCAGTTCTTC. It is translated as CASSLGGRTGNEQFF.